The present entry profiles one T cell receptor (beta chain) with its context. Its matching antigen is unknown. The data stem from a study of cytomegalovirus exposure and HLA in healthy donors. The PCR made use of 60 Vbeta and 13 Jbeta primers. Assay: immunoSEQ multiplex PCR; the TCRdb copy retains only in-frame clones and omits some. The profile shows 100,000 to 150,000 clones, approximately 80% of them singletons. Findings of the study overall: In a later analysis, TCR beta V- and J-gene trimming showed a link to a missense DCLRE1C variant.

The CDR3 is 15 residues long. CDR1 and CDR2 from the germline V gene are SGHNT and YYREEE (reference sequence). V was shortened by 4 bases and J by 8 bases, with 21 bases between the two germline ends. The sequence came from a woman between 18 and 29 years old in good health and CMV-seronegative. Sequencing was done on a sample of PBMCs. This sequence joins TRBV5-4 and TRBJ1-2; no reliable D call. As DNA, the CDR3 is TGTGCCAGCAGCCTCCCCCGGTCCGGGTTCGAAGGCTACACCTTC. Amino acids: CASSLPRSGFEGYTF.